This note documents a single T cell receptor (beta chain) sequence. The data originate from a study of blood T cell repertoires in COVID-19. Study background: Sites in the United States, Italy and Spain provided acute and convalescent COVID-19 samples. From T cells, B-cell-depleted T cells, or PBMCs came the material, which was cDNA or gDNA.

Original processing notes: Using reference gene primer amplification, nucleated cell counts were estimated. Generated by immunoSEQ multiplex PCR, the TCRdb table keeps only in-frame clones and is missing some. The DNA was the basis for D and trimming; V, J and clone size are from that table. The data contain 200,000 to 250,000 clones, around 83% of them singletons. CDR1 and CDR2 from the germline V gene are MNHEY and SVGAGI. V shed 7 bases and J shed 0 bases, with 9 bases lying between them. The CDR3 is 13 residues long. Seattle participants joined during active infection and were tracked over time. The V call is TRBV6-5, the J call TRBJ1-2; D remains ambiguous. The clonotype originates from a woman in her 70s with COVID-19, enrolled during active disease. The sequencing input was peripheral blood. The CDR3 reads CASIAVSNYGYTF. CDR3 DNA: TGTGCCAGCATCGCAGTTTCTAACTATGGCTACACCTTC.